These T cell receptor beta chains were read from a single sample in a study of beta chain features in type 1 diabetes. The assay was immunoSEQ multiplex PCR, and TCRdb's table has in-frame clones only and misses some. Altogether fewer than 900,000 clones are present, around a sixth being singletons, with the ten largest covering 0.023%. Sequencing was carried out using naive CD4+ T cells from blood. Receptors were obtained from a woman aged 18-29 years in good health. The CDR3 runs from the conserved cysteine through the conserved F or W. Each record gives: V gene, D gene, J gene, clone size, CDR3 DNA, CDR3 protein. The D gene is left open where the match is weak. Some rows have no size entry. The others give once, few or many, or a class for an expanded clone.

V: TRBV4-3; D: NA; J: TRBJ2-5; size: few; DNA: TGCGCCAGCAGCCCCTCCCAGGGAGGGATGAGGGGGGAGACCCAGTACTTC; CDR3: CASSPSQGGMRGETQYF
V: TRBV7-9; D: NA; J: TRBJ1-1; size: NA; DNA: TGTGCCAGCAGCTTCCAAATAACCTTGAACACTGAAGCTTTCTTT; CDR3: CASSFQITLNTEAFF
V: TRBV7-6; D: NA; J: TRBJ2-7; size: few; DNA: TGTGCCAGCAGCCGGGGGGCGGAAATAGGACGGTACGAGCAGTACTTC; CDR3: CASSRGAEIGRYEQYF
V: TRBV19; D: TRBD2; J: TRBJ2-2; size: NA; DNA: TGTGCCAGTAGTTTTAGCGGGAGGGCCGGGGAGCTGTTTTTT; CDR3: CASSFSGRAGELFF
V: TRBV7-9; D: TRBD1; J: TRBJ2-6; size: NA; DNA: TGTGCCAGCGGGACAGGGGGATCTGGGGCCAACGTCCTGACTTTC; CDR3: CASGTGGSGANVLTF
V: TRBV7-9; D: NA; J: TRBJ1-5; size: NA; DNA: TGTGCCAGCAGCTCCGGGCCTCTTCGGCCCCAGCATTTT; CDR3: CASSSGPLRPQHF
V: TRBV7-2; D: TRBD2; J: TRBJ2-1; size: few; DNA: TGTGCCAGCAGCGCTCCGGGACTAGCGGGCTACAATGAGCAGTTCTTC; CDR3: CASSAPGLAGYNEQFF
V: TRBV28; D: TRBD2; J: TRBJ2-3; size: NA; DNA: TGTGCCAGCAGGGGCGGGAGGGATACGCAGTATTTT; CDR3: CASRGGRDTQYF
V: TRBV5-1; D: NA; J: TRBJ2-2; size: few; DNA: TGCGCCAGCAGCTTCCCTTTTACCGGGGAGCTGTTTTTT; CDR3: CASSFPFTGELFF
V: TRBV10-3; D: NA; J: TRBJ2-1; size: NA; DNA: TGTGCCATCGCGGACAGTCGCAATGAGCAGTTCTTC; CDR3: CAIADSRNEQFF
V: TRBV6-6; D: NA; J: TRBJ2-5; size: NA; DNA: TGTGCCAGCAGTCCTAGAAGCGGGCAAGAGACCCAGTACTTC; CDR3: CASSPRSGQETQYF
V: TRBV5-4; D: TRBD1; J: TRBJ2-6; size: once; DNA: TGTGCCAGCAGCAGGACAGGGGCCTCTGGGGCCAACGTCCTGACTTTC; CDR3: CASSRTGASGANVLTF
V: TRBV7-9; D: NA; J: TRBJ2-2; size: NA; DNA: TGTGCCAGCAGCTGGGGCACCGGGGAGCTGTTTTTT; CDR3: CASSWGTGELFF
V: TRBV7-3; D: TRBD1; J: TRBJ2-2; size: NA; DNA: TGTGCCAGCAGCTTAAGGACAGGGGCCCCCGGGGAGCTGTTTTTT; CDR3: CASSLRTGAPGELFF
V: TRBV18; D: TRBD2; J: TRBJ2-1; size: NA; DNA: TGTGCCAGCTCACCGGTGACTAGCGGGAGGTCCTGGGTCGATGAGCAGTTCTTC; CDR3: CASSPVTSGRSWVDEQFF
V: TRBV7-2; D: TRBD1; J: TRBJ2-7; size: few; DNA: TGTGCCAGCAGCCACAGACAGGGAGAATACGAGCAGTACTTC; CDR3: CASSHRQGEYEQYF
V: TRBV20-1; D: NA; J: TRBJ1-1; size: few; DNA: TGCAGTGCACTTATGAACACTGAAGCTTTCTTT; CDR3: CSALMNTEAFF
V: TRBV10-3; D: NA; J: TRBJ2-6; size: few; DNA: TGTGCCATCAGTGGAGTGGGGATATCGCCCTCTGGGGCCAACGTCCTGACTTTC; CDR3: CAISGVGISPSGANVLTF
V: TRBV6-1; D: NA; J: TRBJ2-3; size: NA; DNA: TGTGCCACCTCTTCGGTCACAGATACGCAGTATTTT; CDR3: CATSSVTDTQYF
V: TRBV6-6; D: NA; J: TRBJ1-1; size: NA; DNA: TGTGCCAGCAGTTACCGCGGAGCTGAAGCTTTCTTT; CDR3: CASSYRGAEAFF
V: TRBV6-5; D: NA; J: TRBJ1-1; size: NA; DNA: TGTGCCAGCAGCAAGAACTACATGAACACTGAAGCTTTCTTT; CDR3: CASSKNYMNTEAFF
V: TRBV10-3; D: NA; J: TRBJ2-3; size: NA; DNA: TGTGCCATCAGTTCTCCTGGGGCAGATACGCAGTATTTT; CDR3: CAISSPGADTQYF
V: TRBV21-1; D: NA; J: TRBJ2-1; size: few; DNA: TGTGCCAGCAGCAAAGGGGTGACAGGATTTTACAATGAGCAGTTCTTC; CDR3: CASSKGVTGFYNEQFF
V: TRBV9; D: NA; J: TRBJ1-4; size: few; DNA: TGTGCCAGCAGCGTAGGTGCGGGGGGAGTAGGTGAAAAACTGTTTTTT; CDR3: CASSVGAGGVGEKLFF
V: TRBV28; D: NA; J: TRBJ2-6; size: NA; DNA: TGTGCCAGCAGTTCCCTTCACAGCGTCCTGACTTTC; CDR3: CASSSLHSVLTF
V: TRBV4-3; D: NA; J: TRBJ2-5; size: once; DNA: TGCGCCAGCAGCCAAGAAAAGGATCGTCGAGAGACCCAGTACTTC; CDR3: CASSQEKDRRETQYF
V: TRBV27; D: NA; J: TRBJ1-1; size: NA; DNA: TGTGCCAGCAGTTACGACAGACTGAACACTGAAGCTTTCTTT; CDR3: CASSYDRLNTEAFF
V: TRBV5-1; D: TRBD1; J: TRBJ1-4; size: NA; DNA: TGCGCCAGCAGCCGAGGGGACAGGGTAGAATCAAGGAATGAAAAACTGTTTTTT; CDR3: CASSRGDRVESRNEKLFF
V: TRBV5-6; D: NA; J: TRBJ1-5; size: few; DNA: TGTGCCAGCAGCTTGGATGGTAATCAGCCCCAGCATTTT; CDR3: CASSLDGNQPQHF
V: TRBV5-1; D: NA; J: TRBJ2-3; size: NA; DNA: TGCGCCGGCAGCGCATCCACAGATACGCAGTATTTT; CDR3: CAGSASTDTQYF
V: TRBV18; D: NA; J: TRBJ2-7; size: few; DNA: TGTGCCAGCTCACCATCAACTTCGAACTACGAGCAGTACTTC; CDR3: CASSPSTSNYEQYF
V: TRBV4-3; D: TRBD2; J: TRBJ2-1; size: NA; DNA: TGCGCCAGCAGCCAAACCGGGACTAGCGGGAGTGGGCAGTTCTTC; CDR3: CASSQTGTSGSGQFF
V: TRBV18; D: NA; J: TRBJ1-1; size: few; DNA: TGTGCCAGCTCACGGACAGAACAGAACACTGAAGCTTTCTTT; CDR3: CASSRTEQNTEAFF
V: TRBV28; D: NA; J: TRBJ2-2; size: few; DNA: TGTGCCAGCAGTTTATGGATCCCCCATGACACCGGGGAGCTGTTTTTT; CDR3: CASSLWIPHDTGELFF
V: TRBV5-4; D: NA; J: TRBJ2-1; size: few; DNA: TGTGCCAGCATGAACCACAATGAGCAGTTCTTC; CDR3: CASMNHNEQFF
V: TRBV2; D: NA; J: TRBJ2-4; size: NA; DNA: TGTGCCAGCAGTAGCCGAAAAAACATTCAGTACTTC; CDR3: CASSSRKNIQYF
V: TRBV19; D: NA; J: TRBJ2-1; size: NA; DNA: TGTGCCAGTACCCCAGGAGGGGGGAGAGCATACAATGAGCAGTTCTTC; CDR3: CASTPGGGRAYNEQFF
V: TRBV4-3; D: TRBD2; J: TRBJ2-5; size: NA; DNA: TGCGCCAGCAGCCAAGAGGCTAGCGGGATGCGAGAGACCCAGTACTTC; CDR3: CASSQEASGMRETQYF
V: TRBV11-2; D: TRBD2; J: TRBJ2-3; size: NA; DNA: TGTGCCAGCAGCTTGCGGGGGAAAATTAGCACAGATACGCAGTATTTT; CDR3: CASSLRGKISTDTQYF
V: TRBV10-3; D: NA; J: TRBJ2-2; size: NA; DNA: TGTGCCAGTGCGGGCAAGGGGACCGGGGAGCTGTTTTTT; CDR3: CASAGKGTGELFF
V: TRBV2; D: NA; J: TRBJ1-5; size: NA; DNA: TGTGCCAGCAGCCTCGGAAGTCAGCCCCAGCATTTT; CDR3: CASSLGSQPQHF
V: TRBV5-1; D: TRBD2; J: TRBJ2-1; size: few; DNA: TGCGCCAGCAGAGTAGCGGGAGGCGCGAATGAGCAGTTCTTC; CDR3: CASRVAGGANEQFF
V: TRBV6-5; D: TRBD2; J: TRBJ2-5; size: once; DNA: TGTGCCAGCAGTTACTCGGGCGGGAGTTTTGAGACCCAGTACTTC; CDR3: CASSYSGGSFETQYF
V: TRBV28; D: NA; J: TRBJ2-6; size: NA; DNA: TGTGCCAGCAGCATGGGTAGTGGGGCCAACGTCCTGACTTTC; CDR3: CASSMGSGANVLTF
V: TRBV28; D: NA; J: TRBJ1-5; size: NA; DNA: TGTGCCAGCAGTTTATCTGGGCAGCCCCAGCATTTT; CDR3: CASSLSGQPQHF
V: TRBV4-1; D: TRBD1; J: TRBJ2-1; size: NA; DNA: TGCGCCAGCAACCGGCCGGGACAGGGTAGTGAGGAGCAGTTCTTC; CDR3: CASNRPGQGSEEQFF
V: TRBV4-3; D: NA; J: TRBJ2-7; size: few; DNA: TGCGCCAGCGCAGGGGAACTAGGATCCCCCTACGAGCAGTACTTC; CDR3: CASAGELGSPYEQYF
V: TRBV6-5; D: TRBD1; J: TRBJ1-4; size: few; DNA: TGTGCCAGCAGTTCGGGACAGGGGCGGAAGAATGAAAAACTGTTTTTT; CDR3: CASSSGQGRKNEKLFF
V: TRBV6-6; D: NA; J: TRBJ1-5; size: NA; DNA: TGTGCCAGCAGCCTAGGGGCCCGCAATCAGCCCCAGCATTTT; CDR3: CASSLGARNQPQHF
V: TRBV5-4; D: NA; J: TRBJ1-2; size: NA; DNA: TGTGCCAGCCGGCGGCGGCGTGACTATGGCTACACCTTC; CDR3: CASRRRRDYGYTF